Detailed here is one TCR beta chain. Its antigen remains unidentified. Trimming removed 2 bases from V and 5 bases from J; junction bases left unmatched: 6. This CDR3 spans 15 amino acids. Germline values: CDR1 MNHNY, CDR2 SVGAGI (reference sequence). The PCR employed 60 Vbeta primers together with 13 Jbeta primers. The table came from immunoSEQ multiplex PCR; TCRdb's copy has only in-frame clones and leaves some out. The sample includes 200,000 to 250,000 clones, approximately 82% of them seen just once. This sample is part of a study of cytomegalovirus exposure and HLA in healthy donors. Overall study findings and caveats: Serostatus for CMV was the only available immune exposure information.

Healthy individuals who donated bone marrow served as the donors. Sample: PBMCs. This chain joins TRBV6-6 and TRBJ2-1, with TRBD2 identical over 7 bases. This clonotype was obtained from a woman between 40 and 55 years old in good health and CMV-seronegative. For the CDR3, the DNA is TGTGCCAGCAGTTACGTTGCCCTAGCGGACAATGAGCAGTTCTTC. Its protein product is CASSYVALADNEQFF.